The 22 T cell receptor beta chains below come from one sample, sequenced in a study of CD8 T cells in ankylosing spondylitis. A single record per CDR3 protein comes from TCRdb applying MiXCR to the 5' RACE reads. Here the sample spans some 240,000 distinct CDR3 sequences, 8.6% being singletons. The sequencing sample was made of blood, either unsorted or a sorted T cell fraction (not recorded which). The origin of the receptors is a male donor with ankylosing spondylitis or in good health (not recorded which).

The V and J genes are TRBV29-1 and TRBJ2-1; perhaps TRBD1 as D (5 bases). CDR1 is SQVTM, CDR2 ANQGSEA, per germline. Trimming took off 6 bases at V and 4 bases at J, with 16 bases between the two ends. This CDR3 spans 14 amino acids. The CDR3 sequence: CSVARGEQYNEQFF. In nucleotides, the CDR3 is TGCAGCGTCGCAAGGGGCGAACAATACAATGAGCAGTTCTTC.

This clonotype was detected many times. The chain couples TRBV5-6 to TRBJ1-1; D ambiguous. V was shortened by 2 bases and J by 5 bases, with 13 bases between the two germline ends. From germline, CDR1 is SGHDT and CDR2 YYEEEE. This CDR3 is built from 14 residues. CDR3 residues: CASSFGPPRTEAFF. The CDR3 DNA reads TGTGCCAGCAGCTTTGGGCCTCCGAGAACTGAAGCTTTCTTT.

This clonotype was detected a few times. The chain carries TRBV28 and TRBJ2-1, with D possibly matching TRBD2 (6 bases). V shed 4 bases and J shed 0 bases, with 13 bases lying between them. The CDR3 spans 16 residues. Per germline, CDR1 MDHEN and CDR2 SYDVKM. CDR3 in amino acids: CASSSPAGSSYNEQFF. The CDR3 DNA is TGTGCCAGCAGTTCCCCAGCGGGCTCCTCCTACAATGAGCAGTTCTTC.

This clonotype was counted ten times or more. This chain connects TRBV20-1 to TRBJ2-3; 9 positions agree with TRBD2. CDR1 and CDR2 from the germline V gene are DFQATT and SNEGSKA (reference sequence). The CDR3 extends over 14 amino acids. V gave up 2 bases and J gave up 3 bases; unmatched junction bases: 3. The CDR3 loop reads CSARLAGSTDTQYF. In nucleotides, the CDR3 is TGCAGTGCTAGACTAGCGGGGAGTACAGATACGCAGTATTTT.

This clonotype was seen repeatedly, ten times or more. The V and J genes are TRBV7-9 and TRBJ1-3; TRBD1 matches at 11 bases. This CDR3 has 17 amino acids. Germline CDR1 and CDR2: SEHNR and FQNEAQ (reference sequence). The V and J ends lost 3 bases and 0 bases, in that order; junction bases with no gene match: 4. This CDR3 is CASSLGTGGSSGNTIYF. The CDR3 DNA follows: TGTGCCAGCAGCTTGGGGACAGGGGGGTCCTCTGGAAACACCATATATTTT.

The rearrangement uses TRBV3-1 and TRBJ1-3, with TRBD1 matching over 7 bases. Germline V gene sequence: CDR1 LGHDT, CDR2 YNNKEL (reference sequence). Unmatched junction bases numbered 2, after V lost 1 base and J lost 2 bases. The CDR3 totals 15 residues. CDR3 DNA: TGTGCCAGCAGCCAAGTGGGACAGACTGGAAACACCATATATTTT. Protein product: CASSQVGQTGNTIYF.

This clonotype was recorded many times. This chain joins TRBV10-3 and TRBJ2-6, with a tentative D call TRBD2 (5 bases). The CDR3 loop spans 17 amino acids. Germline V CDR1 and CDR2: ENHRY, SYGVKD. V lost 10 bases and J 1 base, leaving 20 bases between the germline ends. The CDR3 sequence is CATTEEEEISGANVLTF. The CDR3 DNA reads TGTGCCACCACGGAGGAGGAAGAGATATCTGGGGCCAACGTCCTGACTTTC.

This clonotype was seen many times. This chain joins TRBV20-1 and TRBJ2-7, with D perhaps matching TRBD2 (5 bases). This CDR3 spans 13 amino acids. Trimming cost V 3 bases and J 3 bases, with 12 bases left between them. Germline V gene data show CDR1 as DFQATT and CDR2 as SNEGSKA (reference sequence). The CDR3 sequence: CSARQRSNYEQYF. CDR3 DNA sequence: TGCAGTGCTAGGCAGCGGAGTAACTACGAGCAGTACTTC.

In its sample, this clonotype was seen a few times. The gene calls are TRBV6-6 and TRBJ2-1; D uncertain. CDR1 is MNHNY, CDR2 SVGAGI, per germline (reference sequence). CDR3 size: 13 residues. Trimming cost V 5 bases and J 10 bases, with 15 bases left between them. CDR3 region: CASSKNSPWEQFF. In DNA, the CDR3 is TGTGCCAGCAGTAAAAATTCTCCCTGGGAGCAGTTCTTC.

The V call is TRBV30, the J call TRBJ1-1; no clear D. The CDR3 sequence is 13 residues long. The V end was cut by 0 bases, the J end by 8 bases, with 13 bases between. Germline V gives CDR1 GTSNPN, CDR2 SVGIG (reference sequence). The CDR3 coding sequence is TGTGCCTGGAGTGTACGGAACCGCAACGAAGCTTTCTTT. This codes for CAWSVRNRNEAFF.

At least ten counts were recorded for this clonotype. This chain joins TRBV7-2 and TRBJ2-5; D might be TRBD2 (5 bases). The CDR3 contains 17 residues. Germline-derived CDR1 and CDR2 are SGHTA and FQGNSA. The V and J ends lost 5 bases and 5 bases respectively, with 24 bases between them. The CDR3 sequence is CASSGRVGSSRGETQYF. The CDR3 nucleotides are TGTGCCAGCAGCGGAAGGGTTGGCAGCTCGAGAGGGGAGACCCAGTACTTC.

This clonotype was observed at least ten times. This chain uses TRBV4-2 with TRBJ2-7; no clear D gene. This CDR3 has 14 residues. In germline, CDR1 is LGHNA, CDR2 YNFKEQ. V gave up 0 bases and J gave up 7 bases, with 13 bases separating them. The CDR3 sequence is CASSQDLMGMEQYF. The CDR3 coding sequence is TGTGCCAGCAGCCAAGATCTGATGGGGATGGAGCAGTACTTC.

This clonotype was seen ten or more times. J is TRBJ2-5 and V is TRBV12-3 or TRBV12-4; 7 nucleotides line up with TRBD1. The CDR3 sequence is 13 residues long. Trimming cost V 6 bases and J 10 bases; bases outside gene matches: 11. Here the CDR3 reads CASSPRQGIYQYF. The CDR3 nucleotides read TGTGCCAGCAGCCCCCGACAGGGAATCTACCAGTACTTC.

At least ten counts were recorded for this clonotype. This rearrangement joins TRBV18 to TRBJ2-1; possible D gene TRBD2, 6 bases. The CDR3 has 15 residues. Germline V lookup: CDR1 KGHSH, CDR2 LQKENI. Deletions cut 4 bases from V and 5 bases from J, with 15 bases between. The CDR3 region has the DNA TGTGCCAGCTCACTGCCTACTAGCATCCACAATGAGCAGTTCTTC. Translated, it gives CASSLPTSIHNEQFF.

This clonotype was counted ten times or more. The CDR3 is CASSPGTIREQYF. Written as DNA, the CDR3 is TGTGCCAGCAGTCCCGGGACTATTCGCGAGCAGTACTTC. The chain links TRBV6-6 to TRBJ2-7, with 7 bases matching TRBD2. The length of the CDR3 is 13 residues. V was clipped by 5 bases and J by 6 bases; unmatched bases: 7. Germline assignment: CDR1 MNHNY and CDR2 SVGAGI (reference sequence).

V is TRBV12-3 or TRBV12-4 and J is TRBJ2-1; no clear D. This CDR3 is 14 amino acids long. V shed 1 base and J shed 3 bases, with 7 bases lying between them. The CDR3: CASSLGQNYNEQFF. The CDR3 nucleotides are TGTGCCAGCAGTTTAGGCCAGAACTACAATGAGCAGTTCTTC.

This clonotype has only a few counts. CDR3: CSATERKLGAKNIQYF. CDR3 DNA sequence: TGCAGTGCCACAGAAAGGAAACTCGGGGCCAAAAACATTCAGTACTTC. This chain connects TRBV20-1 to TRBJ2-4, with D uncertain. With 6 bases removed from V and 1 base from J, the gap between germline ends came to 19 bases. Germline V gene data show CDR1 as DFQATT and CDR2 as SNEGSKA (reference sequence). This CDR3 spans 16 amino acids.

The chain joins TRBV29-1 to TRBJ1-5; D call uncertain. With 8 bases removed from V and 6 bases from J, the gap between germline ends came to 5 bases. The CDR3 covers 9 residues. Germline CDR1 reads SQVTM; CDR2 reads ANQGSEA. The CDR3: CSIRQPQHF. CDR3 nucleotides: TGCAGCATCCGTCAGCCCCAGCATTTT.

This clonotype was observed at least ten times. CDR3 DNA: TGTGCCAGCAGCTTAGCTGGGGATGGCTACACCTTC. Amino acid sequence: CASSLAGDGYTF. The J gene is TRBJ1-2, the V gene TRBV7-9, with D uncertain. Germline lookup yields CDR1 SEHNR and CDR2 FQNEAQ (reference sequence). V was shortened by 0 bases and J by 6 bases, with 5 bases between the two germline ends. The CDR3 contains 12 residues.

This clonotype appeared many times. This chain connects TRBV9 to TRBJ2-3; D possibly uses TRBD1 or TRBD2 (6 bases each). Germline V lookup: CDR1 SGDLS, CDR2 YYNGEE. The CDR3 has 15 amino acids. The V end lost 4 bases, the J end lost 0 bases, and 12 bases lay between the germline ends. The CDR3 DNA sequence: TGTGCCAGCAGCTCGGAGGGGGTTAGCACAGATACGCAGTATTTT. Its translation is CASSSEGVSTDTQYF.

Many counts were recorded for this clonotype. The chain couples TRBV20-1 to TRBJ2-7; 10 bases match TRBD1. Germline CDR1 and CDR2: DFQATT and SNEGSKA (reference sequence). The trim removed 6 bases at V and 2 bases at J, leaving 1 base unmatched. This CDR3 has 12 amino acids. In DNA, the CDR3 is TGCAGTGCCGGGACAGGGGCCTACGAGCAGTACTTC. It translates to CSAGTGAYEQYF.

This clonotype occurred many times. The gene calls are TRBV28 and TRBJ2-7; 12 bases agree with TRBD2. The germline gives CDR1 MDHEN, CDR2 SYDVKM. This CDR3 is built from 17 residues. Trimming removed 6 bases from V and 1 base from J; junction bases left unmatched: 10. The CDR3 sequence is CASRRAVGLAGSYEQYF. CDR3 coding DNA: TGTGCCAGCAGGCGCGCCGTGGGACTAGCGGGTTCCTACGAGCAGTACTTC.